This TCR beta chain was captured by sequencing in a study of T cells after yellow fever vaccination. This clonotype was found many times. The CDR3 is 15 amino acids. V was pared by 6 bases and J by 4 bases, with 15 bases between. Germline CDR1 LNHDA, CDR2 SQIVND (reference sequence). TCRdb re-called the 5' RACE reads with MiXCR, one entry per CDR3 protein. The data show about 120,000 distinct CDR3 sequences, about 8.4% seen once. This clonotype was sampled from a man aged 18 to 35 who received the YFV17D yellow fever vaccine. The sample consisted of CD8+ T cells sorted from PBMCs, taken on the day of the yellow fever booster vaccination. The chain is built from TRBV19 and TRBJ2-2; tentative D call: TRBD2 (6 bases). This CDR3 reads CASSRYRDSTGELFF. CDR3 in DNA: TGTGCCAGTAGCAGATACCGGGACTCCACCGGGGAGCTGTTTTTT.